The 9 T cell receptor beta chains given below trace back to one sample, sequenced in a study of T cell repertoires in cytomegalovirus infection. TCRdb reanalysed the reads using MiXCR and keeps one entry per CDR3 protein. The sample yields hundreds of thousands of distinct CDR3 sequences, 17% seen once. The sequencing sample was made of PBMCs. Receptors were obtained from a human donor in good health (CMV status not recorded). Some clones in this sample may be carry-over from other donors' samples.

This clonotype was counted many times. The chain combines TRBV7-6 with TRBJ2-5; D is uncertain. Trimming pared 6 bases from V and 2 bases from J, leaving 13 bases between. Germline V lookup: CDR1 SGHVS, CDR2 FNYEAQ. CDR3 length equals 14 residues. The CDR3 protein is CASRGLARQETQYF. CDR3 nucleotide sequence: TGTGCCAGCAGGGGGTTAGCCAGACAAGAGACCCAGTACTTC.

This clonotype has ten or more counts. This chain links TRBV27 with TRBJ1-2; 9 positions match TRBD1. Germline-derived CDR1 and CDR2 are MNHEY and SMNVEV (reference sequence). The length of the CDR3 is 13 residues. V lost 5 bases, J lost 6 bases, and 4 bases stayed unmatched. In nucleotides, the CDR3 is TGTGCCAGCAGTCCGCGGACAGGGGATGGCTACACCTTC. Amino acid sequence: CASSPRTGDGYTF.

The chain links TRBV12-3 or TRBV12-4 to TRBJ1-6; D perhaps matches TRBD1 (6 bases). CDR3 length equals 16 residues. The ends were cut back, 3 bases at V and 11 bases at J, with 20 bases in the middle. The CDR3 DNA reads as TGTGCCAGCAGTTTGGGAGTTGGGACAAGCGGGACACCCCTCCACTTT. Its protein is CASSLGVGTSGTPLHF.

This clonotype was found many times. This chain uses TRBV7-2 with TRBJ1-1, with D maybe TRBD1 (6 bases). The V end lost 4 bases, the J end lost 12 bases, and 15 bases lay between the germline ends. Germline V gene sequence: CDR1 SGHTA, CDR2 FQGNSA. This CDR3 is built from 12 residues. Written as DNA, the CDR3 is TGTGCCAGCAGCTCTTATGGGCAGGGGACTTTCTTT. Translation: CASSSYGQGTFF.

V is TRBV5-1 and J is TRBJ2-7; 10 bases match TRBD1. This CDR3 is 16 amino acids long. CDR1 SGHRS and CDR2 YFSETQ come from the germline V gene. V lost 0 bases to trimming and J lost 3 bases; unmatched junction nucleotides: 6. The CDR3 DNA reads TGCGCCAGCAGCTTGGGACACGGACAGGGGGTCTACGAGCAGTACTTC. Residues: CASSLGHGQGVYEQYF.

This clonotype appeared a few times. The CDR3 reads CASSPRQGMDEQFF. The CDR3 DNA reads as TGTGCCAGCAGTCCTCGACAGGGGATGGATGAGCAGTTCTTC. This chain joins TRBV12-3 or TRBV12-4 and TRBJ2-1, with 8 nucleotides matching TRBD1. Trimming removed 5 bases from V and 8 bases from J; junction bases left unmatched: 8. The CDR3 covers 14 residues.

The chain links TRBV28 to TRBJ2-2, with 13 bases that match TRBD2. This CDR3 is built from 16 residues. Germline V gene data show CDR1 as MDHEN and CDR2 as SYDVKM. V trimming: 7 bases; J trimming: 6 bases; junction bases outside the gene matches: 8. DNA of the CDR3: TGTGCCAGCACTTTGGGGACTAGCGGGGTTTCCGGGGAGCTGTTTTTT. Its translation is CASTLGTSGVSGELFF.

This sequence joins TRBV6-5 and TRBJ2-3, with 14 bases aligning to TRBD2. The germline V gene encodes CDR1 MNHEY and CDR2 SVGAGI. The CDR3 covers 18 residues. V shed 0 bases, J shed 1 base, and the junction held 3 bases outside the gene matches. The CDR3 DNA reads as TGTGCCAGCAGTTACTCAGGACTAGCGGGGGGCCGCACAGATACGCAGTATTTT. Translating gives CASSYSGLAGGRTDTQYF.

The gene calls are TRBV19 and TRBJ2-7, with no clear D. CDR1 is LNHDA and CDR2 is SQIVND in the germline V gene (reference sequence). CDR3 size: 15 residues. V lost 3 bases and J lost 3, with 15 bases in between. In nucleotides, the CDR3 is TGTGCCAGTAGTATTTGGTACGGGCATGGCTACGAGCAGTACTTC. This encodes CASSIWYGHGYEQYF.